This TCR beta chain was documented in a study of cytomegalovirus exposure and HLA in healthy donors. The count of this clone is one. Vbeta (60) and Jbeta (13) primers were used in the PCR. Assay used: immunoSEQ multiplex PCR; TCRdb lists only in-frame clones, some missing. The sample carries roughly 200,000 clones, roughly 85% recorded once. This receptor was obtained from a woman between 50 and 59 years old in good health and CMV-seronegative. The sequenced sample was PBMCs.

The CDR3 sequence: CASQEKGDSRGGGYTF. The CDR3 DNA is TGTGCCAGCCAAGAGAAAGGGGACTCCCGAGGGGGCGGCTACACCTTC. V and J are TRBV2 and TRBJ1-2; 7 nucleotides match TRBD1. CDR1 is SNHLY and CDR2 is FYNNEI in the germline V gene. This CDR3 is 16 amino acids long. After removal of 8 bases from V and 8 bases from J, the junction contained 20 bases not matched to a gene.